These T cell receptor beta chains were read from a single sample in a study of blood T cell repertoires in COVID-19. The data were produced by immunoSEQ multiplex PCR, yet TCRdb's version contains in-frame clones alone and is incomplete. Of around 220,000 clones listed, approximately 78% were seen once; the top ten hold 10%. Material for sequencing was peripheral blood. The receptors come from a woman older than 75 with acute or convalescent COVID-19. Each CDR3 is given with its conserved first and last residue. A D gene is named only where the DNA matches it firmly. The listing skips clone size in some rows; elsewhere it reads once, few, many or a size class.

.,13,TRBV4-2,TRBJ1-2,.,TGTGCCAGCAGCCATTCACCCCAGGGCGGCTACACCTTC,CASSHSPQGGYTF
.,14,TRBV19,TRBJ2-3,.,TGTGCCAGTAGTATAGGAGGAATCACAGATACGCAGTATTTT,CASSIGGITDTQYF
TRBD2,15,TRBV30,TRBJ2-5,.,TGTGCCTGGAGTGTACTAGCGGGAGTCTGGGAGACCCAGTACTTC,CAWSVLAGVWETQYF
.,13,TRBV7-2,TRBJ1-5,.,TGTGCCAGCAGTAAAAGGGGAGGTCAGCCCCAGCATTTT,CASSKRGGQPQHF
.,17,TRBV6-1,TRBJ1-4,.,TGTGCCAGCAGTGAACGGTTTGGCGGAGCGGAGTCAGAAAAACTGTTTTTT,CASSERFGGAESEKLFF
.,13,TRBV5-5,TRBJ2-1,.,TGTGCCAGCAGCTCGACAGGATACAATGAGCAGTTCTTC,CASSSTGYNEQFF
.,15,TRBV29-1,TRBJ2-1,.,TGCAGCGTTGAGGTGACGGGGAGCCAAAAAGATGAGCAGTTCTTC,CSVEVTGSQKDEQFF
.,12,TRBV10-3,TRBJ2-3,.,TGTGCCATCAGTGAGTCCAGAGATACGCAGTATTTT,CAISESRDTQYF
TRBD1,18,TRBV2,TRBJ1-5,.,TGTGCCAGCACCTCGGGACAGGGGGCTCTATCCAGCAATCAGCCCCAGCATTTT,CASTSGQGALSSNQPQHF
TRBD1,14,TRBV4-3,TRBJ1-5,.,TGCGCCAGCAGTCCAACAGGGGTCACACAGCCCCAGCATTTT,CASSPTGVTQPQHF
TRBD2,16,TRBV3-1/TRBV3-2,TRBJ2-1,few,TGTGCCAGCAGCGTGCGACTAGCGGGGGGAGTGAATGAGCAGTTCTTC,CASSVRLAGGVNEQFF
.,12,TRBV5-4,TRBJ1-2,.,TGTGCCAGCAGCTTGGGAGATTATGGCTACACCTTC,CASSLGDYGYTF
TRBD1,14,TRBV7-2,TRBJ1-1,.,TGTGCCAGCAGTTTGAGACAGGGCTGGACTGAAGCTTTCTTT,CASSLRQGWTEAFF
TRBD2,14,TRBV29-1,TRBJ2-1,.,TGCAGCGCCGCAGGACTAGCGGGAATAGGTGAGCAGTTCTTC,CSAAGLAGIGEQFF
.,13,TRBV4-1,TRBJ2-3,.,TGCGCCAGCAGGCCCCGGGAAGGAGATACGCAGTATTTT,CASRPREGDTQYF
.,13,TRBV24-1,TRBJ1-5,.,TGTGCCACCAGTGATCCAACAAATCAGCCCCAGCATTTT,CATSDPTNQPQHF
TRBD1,14,TRBV5-4,TRBJ2-1,.,TGTGCCAGCAGCTCGACAGGGGATCTCAATGAGCAGTTCTTC,CASSSTGDLNEQFF
.,16,TRBV5-1,TRBJ1-2,.,TGCGCCAGCAGCCCCCCGTCCGGACACGGCGGTGGAGGCTACACCTTC,CASSPPSGHGGGGYTF
TRBD1,16,TRBV7-2,TRBJ2-3,once,TGTGCCAGCAGCACTACGGACAGGGGCGGCACAGATACGCAGTATTTT,CASSTTDRGGTDTQYF
TRBD2,13,TRBV10-1,TRBJ2-7,few,TGCGCCAGCAGTGCTAGCGGAGCCGTTGGGCAGTACTTC,CASSASGAVGQYF
.,15,TRBV19,TRBJ2-1,.,TGTGCCAGTAGTATCGCCCGAGGGTCCTACAATGAGCAGTTCTTC,CASSIARGSYNEQFF
TRBD2,19,TRBV18,TRBJ2-3,.,TGTGCCAGCTCACCCGACCTAAGAGGACTAGCGGGAGGGCTAGATACGCAGTATTTT,CASSPDLRGLAGGLDTQYF
TRBD1,15,TRBV7-9,TRBJ1-1,.,TGTGCCAGCAGCGCCGGGACAGGGGTTGTCGGTGAAGCTTTCTTT,CASSAGTGVVGEAFF
TRBD2,14,TRBV5-4,TRBJ2-3,.,TGTGCCAGCAGCTTAGCGGGGGGGACAGATACGCAGTATTTT,CASSLAGGTDTQYF
TRBD1,16,TRBV10-2,TRBJ2-7,.,TGCGCCAGCAGCCTCGGGACAGGGACAGGCTCCTACGAGCAGTACTTC,CASSLGTGTGSYEQYF
.,15,TRBV5-1,TRBJ2-7,once,TGCGCCAGCAGCTTGGTTCAGGGGGGCCACTACGAGCAGTACTTC,CASSLVQGGHYEQYF
.,15,TRBV13,TRBJ1-5,.,TGTGCCAGCAGCTTAAGACAAGAATTCAATCAGCCCCAGCATTTT,CASSLRQEFNQPQHF
TRBD2,16,TRBV7-3,TRBJ2-1,.,TGTGCCAGCAGCCCGGCTAGCGGGGGCTCCTACAATGAGCAGTTCTTC,CASSPASGGSYNEQFF
TRBD1,15,TRBV5-1,TRBJ2-2,.,TGCGCCAGCAGCTTCGGAGACAGGGGGGCCGGGGAGCTGTTTTTT,CASSFGDRGAGELFF
TRBD1,16,TRBV6-2/TRBV6-3,TRBJ2-3,.,TGTGCCAGCAGTCCCCCTGGGACAGGGGGCACAGATACGCAGTATTTT,CASSPPGTGGTDTQYF
TRBD1,15,TRBV15,TRBJ2-5,.,TGTGCCACCAGCAGAGGTCCGACAGGGGAGGAGACCCAGTACTTC,CATSRGPTGEETQYF
.,12,TRBV12-3/TRBV12-4,TRBJ2-5,.,TGTGCCAGCAGTCAGATTGCAGAGACCCAGTACTTC,CASSQIAETQYF
TRBD1,15,TRBV4-3,TRBJ1-2,.,TGCGCCAGCAGCCCCGGACAGGGCGCCAGCTATGGCTACACCTTC,CASSPGQGASYGYTF
TRBD1,14,TRBV28,TRBJ1-1,.,TGTGCCAGCAGCTATACAGGGGCGAACACTGAAGCTTTCTTT,CASSYTGANTEAFF
.,13,TRBV6-5,TRBJ1-1,.,TGTGCCAGCACCCGGACTGTTAACACTGAAGCTTTCTTT,CASTRTVNTEAFF
TRBD1,13,TRBV11-2,TRBJ1-2,.,TGTGCCAGCAGCTTAGGGGGGACAGGGGCCTACACCTTC,CASSLGGTGAYTF
.,17,TRBV11-3,TRBJ2-3,few,TGTGCCAGCAGCTCCCAAAAAACAGGGTTGGGGACAGATACGCAGTATTTT,CASSSQKTGLGTDTQYF
TRBD1,16,TRBV5-5,TRBJ1-1,.,TGTGCCAGCAGCCCATCGGACAGGTGGATGAACACTGAAGCTTTCTTT,CASSPSDRWMNTEAFF
.,15,TRBV5-6,TRBJ1-1,medium-sized,TGTGCCAGCAGCTTGGGAGGGTTCTGGACCACTGAAGCTTTCTTT,CASSLGGFWTTEAFF
.,15,TRBV9,TRBJ1-2,.,TGTGCCAGCAGCGTAGCTGGGGGGGGCGCCTATGGCTACACCTTC,CASSVAGGGAYGYTF
TRBD1,18,TRBV7-2,TRBJ1-5,.,TGTGCCAGCAGCCCTTGGCCGGGACAGGGGATAGGGAATCAGCCCCAGCATTTT,CASSPWPGQGIGNQPQHF
TRBD1,14,TRBV5-1,TRBJ2-3,.,TGCGCCAGCAGTTCCGGACAGGGCACAGATACGCAGTATTTT,CASSSGQGTDTQYF
TRBD1,17,TRBV30,TRBJ1-1,.,TGTGCCTCCTGGAGGCTGGCCAGACAGGGGGCGAACACTGAAGCTTTCTTT,CASWRLARQGANTEAFF
TRBD1,16,TRBV3-1/TRBV3-2,TRBJ1-5,.,TGTGCCAGCAGCCGTCGGGACAGCTACTTCAATCAGCCCCAGCATTTT,CASSRRDSYFNQPQHF
.,17,TRBV7-2,TRBJ1-5,.,TGTGCCAGCAGCTTAGCGACAGGCTTGAATAGCAATCAGCCCCAGCATTTT,CASSLATGLNSNQPQHF
.,17,TRBV19,TRBJ1-1,.,TGTGCCAGTAGTATGAGAACCGGGACAAATGCGAACACTGAAGCTTTCTTT,CASSMRTGTNANTEAFF
.,11,TRBV12-3/TRBV12-4,TRBJ1-6,.,TGTGCCAGCAGTTCCTCTCGCGTCCTCCACTTT,CASSSSRVLHF
.,19,TRBV4-3,TRBJ2-3,.,TGCGCCAGCAGCCAAGATGGGGGGGGCCAACGTATTTCGACAGATACGCAGTATTTT,CASSQDGGGQRISTDTQYF
TRBD2,15,TRBV24-1,TRBJ2-7,.,TGTGCCACCAGTGACGGACTAGCGGACTTATGGGAGCAGTACTTC,CATSDGLADLWEQYF